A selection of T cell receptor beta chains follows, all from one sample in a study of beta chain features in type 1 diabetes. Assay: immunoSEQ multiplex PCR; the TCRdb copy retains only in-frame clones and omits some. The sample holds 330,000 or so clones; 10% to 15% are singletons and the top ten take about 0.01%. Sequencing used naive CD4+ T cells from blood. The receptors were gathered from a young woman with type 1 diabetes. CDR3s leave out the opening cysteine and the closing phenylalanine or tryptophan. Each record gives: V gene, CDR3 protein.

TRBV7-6 ASSLGLRRGGEQF
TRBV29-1 SVAGTANYGYT
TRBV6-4 ASSEAQNTEAF
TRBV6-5 ASRQGATDTQY
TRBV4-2 ASSLELAGAREQY
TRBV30 AQKGQLTGELF
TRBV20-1 SARAAYEQY
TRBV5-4 ASSLGGDRSGEQY
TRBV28 ASSRFSSGYNEQF
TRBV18 ASSPGTTNEKLF
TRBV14 ASSRSGAAETQY
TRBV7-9 ASSSVLYEQY
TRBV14 ASSQTGLDYGYT
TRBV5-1 ASSLTTGSPLH
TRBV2 ASRLDSYNEQF
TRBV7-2 ASSQADTQY
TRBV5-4 ASSSLFNEQF
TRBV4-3 ASSFRSYADEQY
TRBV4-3 ASSLQTSPAAEQY
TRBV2 ASFEGMNTEAF
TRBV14 ASSPRTVGEQF
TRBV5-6 ASSLPGTGFGGYT
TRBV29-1 SVEDRGLLEAF
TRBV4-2 ASSHTGGALEAF
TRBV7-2 ASSRRLDRDIQY
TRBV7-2 ASSFGEGTEAF
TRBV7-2 ASSLGRGGRFNEQF
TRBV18 ASSPGGQAYEQY
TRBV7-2 ASSPGRTNTGELF
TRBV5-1 ASSLGGQGSGDIQY
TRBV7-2 ASSVGLAGGNEQF
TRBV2 ASRRGQNNAYEQY
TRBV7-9 ASSGPGQGVSPLH
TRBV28 ASSLGRFTDTQY
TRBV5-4 ASSLVSGRAHEQF
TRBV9 ASSESRRTSLSTDTQY
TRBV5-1 ASSLAPTGGFETQY
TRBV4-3 ASSQGDTQGYSNQPQH
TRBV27 ASSFMGRWDNEQF
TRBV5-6 ASSAGTGNEQF
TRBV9 ASSVATGRGEKLF
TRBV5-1 ASSFPSGRGDTQY
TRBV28 ACGLGTYEQY
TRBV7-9 ASSDLRDRNQPQH
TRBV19 ASRRIGTSGRETQY
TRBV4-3 ASSQEPGSGHNFYNEQF
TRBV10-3 AISDPRGGLSEAF
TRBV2 AGDSQGAGELF
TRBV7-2 ASSTTGGNQPQH
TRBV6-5 ASRSGTGSSPLH
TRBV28 ASNIGSGSKSETQY
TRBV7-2 ASSSNGGAPDTQY